Here is one T cell receptor beta chain with its context. With 9 bases clipped from V and 0 bases from J, the junction kept 3 bases outside the gene matches. The CDR3 is made up of 13 amino acids. Original analysis: Nucleated cell counts were estimated from reference gene primer amplification. The assay was immunoSEQ multiplex PCR, and TCRdb's table has in-frame clones only and misses some. Clonal size and the V and J genes are those of that table, whereas D and trimming came from the DNA. Among about 250,000 clones listed, around 79% were seen once. The data were obtained in a study of blood T cell repertoires in COVID-19. About the research overall: From the United States, Italy and Spain came samples of acute and convalescent COVID-19.

This clonotype originated in a woman aged 80 or over with acute or convalescent COVID-19. This chain links TRBV12-3 or TRBV12-4 with TRBJ1-2; TRBD1 matches at 8 bases. The specimen was peripheral blood. The CDR3 nucleotides read TGTGCCAGTGGACAGGGCACTAACTATGGCTACACCTTC. Translation: CASGQGTNYGYTF.